This entry lists 5 T cell receptor beta chains sequenced from one sample in a study of molecular identifiers for immune sequencing clone quantification. TCRdb redid the calling of the PCR reads with MiXCR, one entry per CDR3 protein. The sample includes about 630,000 distinct CDR3 sequences, around 25% of them seen just once. The sequencing input was naive CD8+ T cells from blood, with Jurkat cell RNA spiked in. Indicated subset: FACS-sorted CD8+CD4-CCR7+CD45RA+ naive T cells. The receptors originated from a human donor in good health. Some libraries in this study had Jurkat cell RNA spiked in.

V and J are TRBV27 and TRBJ2-7; TRBD2 matches at 12 bases. Germline V gene data show CDR1 as MNHEY and CDR2 as SMNVEV (reference sequence). V was pared by 7 bases and J by 1 base, with 5 bases of the junction left unmatched. The CDR3 is made up of 15 amino acids. The CDR3 region has the DNA TGTGCCAGCAAACTAGCGGGGGGCCAATCCTACGAGCAGTACTTC. Its translation is CASKLAGGQSYEQYF.

Comments on this clonotype: A much larger clone differs from this one at a single base, so this may be a read error. The rearrangement uses TRBV28 and TRBJ1-1, with unresolved D. The germline CDR1 and CDR2 sequences are MDHEN and SYDVKM. The CDR3 loop spans 11 amino acids. The CDR3 loop reads CVSSLGTAAFF. The CDR3 bases are TGTGTAAGCAGCCTCGGCACTGCAGCTTTCTTT.

This chain joins TRBV15 and TRBJ2-2; maybe TRBD1 (6 bases). CDR1 is LNHNV and CDR2 is YYDKDF in the germline V gene (reference sequence). Trimming left V 3 bases short and J 3 bases short, with 8 bases between. The CDR3 consists of 14 residues. The CDR3 bases are TGTGCCACCAGCAGTTCAGGGGACACCGGGGAGCTGTTTTTT. The encoded protein is CATSSSGDTGELFF.

This clonotype occurred once. The chain carries TRBV15 and TRBJ2-3; 8 bases fit TRBD2. Trimming removed 2 bases from V and 4 bases from J; junction bases left unmatched: 11. Germline V gene lookup returns CDR1 LNHNV and CDR2 YYDKDF (reference sequence). CDR3 size: 17 residues. The CDR3 sequence: CATSRLKAGEGADTQYF. The CDR3 DNA reads TGTGCCACCAGCAGACTCAAAGCGGGGGAGGGCGCAGATACGCAGTATTTT.

This clonotype was seen a few times. The chain carries TRBV3-1 and TRBJ2-5; possibly TRBD1 for D (6 bases). In germline, CDR1 is LGHDT, CDR2 YNNKEL (reference sequence). This CDR3 region has 14 residues. The V and J ends lost 3 bases and 3 bases respectively, with 11 bases between them. CDR3 nucleotides: TGTGCCAGCAGCCACAGGGACACAAAAGAGACCCAGTACTTC. Its translation is CASSHRDTKETQYF.